This T cell receptor (beta chain) was captured in a study of shared clonotypes between healthy human individuals. This CDR3 contains 18 residues. CDR1 SGHRS and CDR2 YFSETQ come from the germline V gene. The V gene end was trimmed by 0 bases and the J gene end by 1 base; junction bases not matched to a gene: 12. Of note for this clone: Its target is unknown.

Findings of the study overall: Measured sharing among donors was expected to vary with sequencing depth.

Libraries were prepared by immunoSEQ multiplex PCR; TCRdb keeps only in-frame clonotypes and omits some of them. The repertoire includes approximately 2.4 million clones, almost 96% of them detected once, and 0.1% to 0.15% sits in the top ten. This chain links TRBV5-1 with TRBJ2-7, with 8 bases fitting TRBD2. This clonotype was obtained from a man between 18 and 29 years old in good health. Sequenced: naive CD4+ T cells sorted from blood. Documented subset: CD45RA+ positively selected. CDR3 in amino acids: CASSLEAGGLRSSYEQYF. The CDR3 DNA is TGCGCCAGCAGCTTGGAGGCGGGGGGCCTCCGGAGTTCCTACGAGCAGTACTTC. Full variable domain (outside the CDR3, taken from reference TRBV5-1 and TRBJ2-7): KAGVTQTPRYLIKTRGQQVTLSCSPISGHRSVSWYQQTPGQGLQFLFEYFSETQRNKGNFPGRFSGRQFSNSRSEMNVSTLELGDSALYLCASSLEAGGLRSSYEQYFGPGTRLTVT.